This entry is about one TCR beta chain. Its specificity is unknown. The repertoire was sequenced with immunoSEQ multiplex PCR; TCRdb's copy has only in-frame clones and lacks some. The sample holds 60,000 to 80,000 clones, over 75% seen once. This entry comes from a study of OX40 agonist ivuxolimab in advanced cancers. Whole-study context: Patients receiving dose escalation had hepatocellular carcinoma, melanoma, renal cell or head and neck cancer.

CDR3 length: 16 residues. Trimming cost V 5 bases and J 2 bases; bases outside gene matches: 11. The germline V gene encodes CDR1 SGHVS and CDR2 FNYEAQ. Exclusion of a patient followed from autoimmune disease history or systemic immunosuppression. Broader study findings: Clonal expansion was seen in CD4+ and CD8+ blood T cells by week 6 at 0.1 to 3.0 mg/kg. Expanded clones belonging to CD8+ T cells outnumbered, on average, those of CD4+.

The V gene is TRBV7-6, the J gene TRBJ2-5, with 7 bases matching TRBD1. This TCR came from an adult with an advanced solid tumor such as melanoma, head and neck, liver or kidney cancer. Specimen: CD4+ or CD8+ T cells sorted from blood, collected in a trial of the OX40 agonist ivuxolimab. The CDR3 DNA sequence: TGTGCCAGCAGCCCTGCAACCGGGACAGTACAAGAGACCCAGTACTTC. As protein: CASSPATGTVQETQYF.